The 18 T cell receptor beta chains below come from one sample, sequenced in a study of CD8+ T cells in alopecia areata. Investigators isolated RNA and reverse transcribed it into cDNA to act as the sequencing template. Sequenced by immunoSEQ multiplex PCR; TCRdb stores in-frame clones only, minus some. The sample holds fewer than 200,000 clones, 59% seen once. Here the sequenced sample was CD4+ T cells sorted from blood, taken at week 0. These receptors were taken from a human donor with alopecia areata.

This clone was seen only a few times. The rearrangement links TRBV6-6 to TRBJ1-3; D remains ambiguous. Trimming took off 7 bases at V and 0 bases at J, with 10 bases between the two ends. The CDR3 spans 14 residues. Germline values: CDR1 MNHNY, CDR2 SVGAGI (reference sequence). This chain's CDR3 is CASKSASSGNTIYF. The CDR3 DNA reads as TGTGCCAGCAAGTCGGCGAGCTCTGGAAACACCATATATTTT.

The rearrangement joins TRBV29-1 to TRBJ2-7; 9 nucleotides line up with TRBD1. The CDR3 totals 12 residues. The ends lost 6 bases at V and 5 bases at J; junction bases unmatched: 5. Germline loops: CDR1 SQVTM, CDR2 ANQGSEA. The CDR3 DNA is TGCAGCGTGCTGGGGACAGGGCACGAGCAGTACTTC. Its translation: CSVLGTGHEQYF.

A remark on this clone: Additional DNA sequences in this sample encode the identical CDR3. V is TRBV29-1 and J is TRBJ1-2; D remains ambiguous. CDR1 is SQVTM, CDR2 ANQGSEA, per germline. With 4 bases removed from V and 2 bases from J, the gap between germline ends came to 14 bases. CDR3 length: 14 residues. The CDR3 DNA reads TGCAGCGTTGGCTCCTCGACGGGCAACTATGGCTACACCTTC. Translating it yields CSVGSSTGNYGYTF.

The chain joins TRBV25-1 to TRBJ2-3, with TRBD2 matching 11 bases. The CDR3 runs to 15 residues. V lost 8 bases, J lost 2 bases, and 6 bases stayed unmatched. The germline V gene has CDR1 MGHDK and CDR2 SYGVNS. The chain's CDR3 is CASAGTSGYTDTQYF. The CDR3, as DNA: TGTGCCAGCGCTGGGACTAGCGGATACACAGATACGCAGTATTTT.

This clone was recorded a few times. The CDR3 loop is CASSVRGGDTDTQYF. The CDR3 nucleotides read TGTGCCAGCAGCGTACGCGGGGGGGACACAGATACGCAGTATTTT. The rearrangement links TRBV9 to TRBJ2-3; 9 bases line up with TRBD2. This CDR3 has 15 residues. Germline CDR1 SGDLS, CDR2 YYNGEE. V shed 1 base, J shed 2 bases, and the junction held 2 bases outside the gene matches.

The chain has TRBV10-3 and TRBJ2-5; 9 nucleotides match TRBD2. The V gene's germline CDR1 is ENHRY and CDR2 SYGVKD. This CDR3 is 15 amino acids long. The V and J ends lost 3 bases and 4 bases, in that order; junction bases with no gene match: 6. CDR3: CAISDWRGGRETQYF. The CDR3 nucleotides read TGTGCCATCAGTGATTGGCGGGGGGGCCGAGAGACCCAGTACTTC.

The chain links TRBV30 to TRBJ1-2; D gene ambiguous. Trimming removed 2 bases at V and 8 bases at J, with 18 bases between. This CDR3 is built from 14 residues. CDR1 and CDR2 from the germline V gene are GTSNPN and SVGIG (reference sequence). CDR3: CAWSPLVRARGYTF. In nucleotides, the CDR3 is TGTGCCTGGAGTCCCCTGGTGAGGGCGAGGGGCTACACCTTC.

The chain joins TRBV29-1 to TRBJ1-4; D unresolved. Trimming stripped 4 bases from V and 8 bases from J, with 11 bases between. Germline CDR1 SQVTM, CDR2 ANQGSEA. This CDR3 region has 12 residues. Here the CDR3 DNA reads TGCAGCGTTGCGAGGCAAGGGGAAAAACTGTTTTTT. It translates to CSVARQGEKLFF. The entire variable domain, with the rest obtained from reference TRBV29-1 and TRBJ1-4, is as follows: SAVISQKPSRDICQRGTSLTIQCQVDSQVTMMFWYRQQPGQSLTLIATANQGSEATYESGFVIDKFPISRPNLTFSTLTVSNMSPEDSSIYLCSVARQGEKLFFGSGTQLSVL.

The CDR3 DNA reads TGTGCCAGCAGCTTAGCTGGCAGGGGACACACTGAAGCTTTCTTT. It yields the protein CASSLAGRGHTEAFF. The gene calls are TRBV7-2 and TRBJ1-1; weak D call: TRBD1 (6 bases). Germline values: CDR1 SGHTA, CDR2 FQGNSA. V was pared by 0 bases and J by 3 bases, with 11 bases between. The CDR3 totals 15 residues.

The chain links TRBV29-1 to TRBJ1-5; D is undetermined. CDR3 length equals 15 residues. Germline V gives CDR1 SQVTM, CDR2 ANQGSEA. The V end lost 6 bases, the J end lost 1 base, and 16 bases lay between the germline ends. The CDR3: CSVSWGDASNQPQHF. In DNA, the CDR3 is TGCAGCGTGTCATGGGGAGACGCAAGCAATCAGCCCCAGCATTTT.

The rearrangement uses TRBV2 and TRBJ2-7; TRBD1 matches 7 bases. Trimming cost V 11 bases and J 0 bases; bases outside gene matches: 7. CDR1 and CDR2 (germline): SNHLY, FYNNEI. There are 13 residues in the CDR3. The CDR3 DNA follows: TGTGCCGGCAAGGGGGACAGCTCCTACGAGCAGTACTTC. Translating gives CAGKGDSSYEQYF.

This clone was detected a few times. The chain carries TRBV15 and TRBJ2-3; D is ambiguous. V was pared by 0 bases and J by 2 bases, with 15 bases between. Germline lookup yields CDR1 LNHNV and CDR2 YYDKDF (reference sequence). The CDR3 spans 17 residues. CDR3: CATSRDFGPGVTDTQYF. The CDR3 nucleotides read TGTGCCACCAGCAGAGATTTTGGTCCTGGGGTCACAGATACGCAGTATTTT.

The chain links TRBV25-1 to TRBJ1-5; perhaps TRBD1 as D (6 bases). V dropped 6 bases and J dropped 0 bases, with 12 bases sitting between them. Per the germline V gene, CDR1 is MGHDK and CDR2 is SYGVNS. The CDR3 has 15 residues. The CDR3, as DNA: TGTGCCAGCAGGGGCACAGGGAGTAGCAATCAGCCCCAGCATTTT. It encodes CASRGTGSSNQPQHF.

V gene TRBV6-1 combines with J gene TRBJ2-7, with D perhaps matching TRBD1 (5 bases). The germline gives CDR1 MNHNS, CDR2 SASEGT. V was cut by 6 bases and J by 0 bases, with 9 bases left in between. The CDR3 spans 13 residues. The DNA for the CDR3 is TGTGCCAGCAGCCAGACAGCCTCCTACGAGCAGTACTTC. This encodes CASSQTASYEQYF.

This sequence joins TRBV7-9 and TRBJ1-5, with TRBD1 matching over 7 bases. Trimming cost V 5 bases and J 5 bases; bases outside gene matches: 6. CDR1 and CDR2 (germline): SEHNR, FQNEAQ (reference sequence). The length of the CDR3 is 14 residues. CDR3 sequence reads: CASSATGIDQPQHF. For the CDR3, the DNA is TGTGCCAGCAGCGCGACAGGGATCGATCAGCCCCAGCATTTT.

CDR3 amino acids: CASRQGDYGYTF. The CDR3 DNA is TGTGCCAGCAGACAGGGGGACTATGGCTACACCTTC. The V and J genes are TRBV27 and TRBJ1-2, with 8 bases aligning to TRBD1. CDR1 is MNHEY and CDR2 is SMNVEV in the germline V gene (reference sequence). V lost 6 bases and J lost 3; bases outside the gene matches: 0. The CDR3 length is 12 residues.

This clone was observed a single time. CDR3 bases: TGCGCCAGCAGCTTGGACAGGGCAGGAGGTGGCTACACCTTC. This codes for CASSLDRAGGGYTF. The rearrangement links TRBV5-1 to TRBJ1-2; maybe TRBD1 (6 bases). V lost 0 bases, J lost 7 bases, and 13 bases lay in between. CDR1 and CDR2 (germline): SGHRS, YFSETQ. The CDR3 loop spans 14 amino acids.

V and J are TRBV2 and TRBJ1-1; weak D call: TRBD1 (5 bases). The V end lost 3 bases, the J end lost 3 bases, and 5 bases lay between the germline ends. The CDR3 extends over 12 amino acids. CDR1 and CDR2 (germline): SNHLY, FYNNEI. In DNA, the CDR3 is TGTGCCAGCAGTGACAGGGACACTGAAGCTTTCTTT. Amino acids: CASSDRDTEAFF.